Given below is one T cell receptor beta chain in context. The data derive from a study of OX40 agonist ivuxolimab in advanced cancers. Study in general: Partial responses were achieved by three patients, of whom one had hepatocellular carcinoma and two had cutaneous melanoma.

With autoimmune disease history or systemic immunosuppression, patients were excluded. The germline V gene has CDR1 MDHEN and CDR2 SYDVKM. V was pared by 6 bases and J by 2 bases, with 6 bases of the junction left unmatched. This CDR3 has 14 residues. Some clones are missing from TCRdb's copy, which holds only in-frame ones; the method was immunoSEQ multiplex PCR. The data show 65,000 to 70,000 clones, with around 90% seen just once and roughly a tenth held by the top ten. The genes are TRBV28 and TRBJ2-7; 8 bases fit TRBD2. The sequence was collected from an adult with an advanced solid tumor such as melanoma, head and neck, liver or kidney cancer. Source: CD4+ or CD8+ T cells sorted from blood, taken in a trial of the OX40 agonist ivuxolimab. CDR3: CASRPGLVPYEQYF. CDR3 sequence (DNA): TGTGCCAGCAGACCGGGACTAGTCCCCTACGAGCAGTACTTC.